The 29 T cell receptor beta chains given below trace back to one sample, sequenced in a study of regulatory T cells in long-lasting Graves disease. Time point denoted: newly diagnosed GD, antithyroid drugs for less than 3 months. PBMC RNA served as the TCR library source. Through Arm-PCR of CDR3 regions and iRepertoire HTBI primers, TCR beta libraries were built. TCRdb itself ran the multiplex PCR reads through MiXCR, one entry per CDR3 protein. The sample carries 600,000 to 650,000 distinct CDR3 sequences, roughly 15% recorded once. The data also belong to a second study, concerning T cells in Graves' hyperthyroidism and ophthalmopathy.

Sequencing was performed on peripheral blood mononuclear cells (PBMCs), taken at new diagnosis, from a patient treated with antithyroid drugs. The receptors stem from a woman in her 30s with Graves disease.

This clonotype has ten or more counts. The chain employs TRBV6-1 and TRBJ1-5; D gene unclear. CDR3 length: 15 amino acids. Trimming removed 3 bases at V and 5 bases at J, with 14 bases between. Per germline, CDR1 MNHNS and CDR2 SASEGT. CDR3 sequence reads: CASSDGRPEYQPQHF. CDR3 bases: TGTGCCAGCAGTGACGGCCGGCCCGAGTATCAGCCCCAGCATTTT.

This clonotype was recorded many times. V gene TRBV12-3 or TRBV12-4 combines with J gene TRBJ1-5; 9 bases fit TRBD1. With V trimmed by 6 bases and J by 3 bases, 6 bases remained unmatched. The CDR3 has 15 amino acids. CDR3 sequence (DNA): TGTGCCAGCAGATCGACAGGGGGTGCCAATCAGCCCCAGCATTTT. Translation gives CASRSTGGANQPQHF.

This clonotype turned up a few times. CDR3 protein: CASSSRDRGSNTGELFF. The CDR3 DNA sequence: TGTGCCAGCAGTAGCCGAGACAGGGGATCGAACACCGGGGAGCTGTTTTTT. The chain links TRBV6-1 to TRBJ2-2, with 8 bases lining up with TRBD1. This CDR3 contains 17 residues. V shed 5 bases, J shed 0 bases, and the junction held 8 bases outside the gene matches. Germline loops: CDR1 MNHNS, CDR2 SASEGT.

V and J are TRBV4-2 and TRBJ2-7; weak D call: TRBD2 (5 bases). CDR3 length: 15 amino acids. CDR1 LGHNA and CDR2 YNFKEQ come from the germline V gene. The V end was cut by 0 bases, the J end by 2 bases, with 11 bases between. The CDR3 coding sequence is TGTGCCAGCAGCCAAGAAAGCGGTGGAACCTACGAGCAGTACTTC. This sequence encodes CASSQESGGTYEQYF.

The chain has TRBV3-1 and TRBJ1-6; the D gene is possibly TRBD1 (5 bases). The ends were cut back, 4 bases at V and 9 bases at J, with 13 bases in the middle. The CDR3 spans 14 residues. Looked up from germline, CDR1 is LGHDT and CDR2 is YNNKEL (reference sequence). As DNA, the CDR3 is TGTGCCAGCAGCCTTGCGGGGGGAGGTTCACCCCTCCACTTT. Encoded protein: CASSLAGGGSPLHF.

This clonotype was picked up a small number of times. The V gene is TRBV20-1, the J gene TRBJ2-3, with 9 positions matching TRBD1. The V and J ends lost 6 bases and 0 bases, in that order; junction bases with no gene match: 7. The CDR3 extends over 15 amino acids. The germline gives CDR1 DFQATT, CDR2 SNEGSKA (reference sequence). This CDR3 is CSALLGTGSTDTQYF. The CDR3 region has the DNA TGCAGTGCCCTCCTCGGGACAGGGAGCACAGATACGCAGTATTTT.

This clonotype was seen ten or more times. The J gene is TRBJ2-5, the V gene TRBV2, with unresolved D. The V gene's germline CDR1 is SNHLY and CDR2 FYNNEI. V dropped 7 bases and J dropped 2 bases, with 17 bases sitting between them. The CDR3 spans 15 residues. In DNA, the CDR3 is TGTGCCAGCATAAGGTTTCGCGGAGTGCAAGAGACCCAGTACTTC. This codes for CASIRFRGVQETQYF.

The table lists this clonotype with many counts. The CDR3 loop reads CASSSRLSSYNEQFF. The CDR3 nucleotides are TGTGCCAGCAGTTCCCGGTTGAGCTCCTACAATGAGCAGTTCTTC. The chain carries TRBV28 and TRBJ2-1, with D uncertain. Trimming cost V 4 bases and J 0 bases, with 10 bases left between them. CDR1 is MDHEN and CDR2 is SYDVKM in the germline V gene. The CDR3 is 15 amino acids.

In nucleotides, the CDR3 is TGTGCCATCAGTGAGGCTACCGCGGGACCACAGTTCTTC. Its translation is CAISEATAGPQFF. The chain carries TRBV10-3 and TRBJ2-1; a possible D gene is TRBD2 (6 bases). CDR3 length equals 13 residues. Germline loops: CDR1 ENHRY, CDR2 SYGVKD. Trimming took 2 bases from V and 13 from J, leaving 15 bases between them.

This clonotype was seen repeatedly, ten times or more. This chain connects TRBV6-2 or TRBV6-3 to TRBJ2-3; 12 positions agree with TRBD2. Germline-derived CDR1 and CDR2 are MNHEY and SVGEGT. The CDR3 sequence is 19 residues long. J lost 6 bases, V lost 8 bases, and 21 bases had no gene match. The CDR3 spells CASRPPSGRARTYPDTQYF. CDR3 coding DNA: TGTGCCAGCCGCCCCCCTAGCGGGAGGGCCAGAACCTATCCGGATACGCAGTATTTT.

J is TRBJ2-5 and V is TRBV7-3; tentatively, D is TRBD2 (6 bases). Trimming stripped 5 bases from V and 5 bases from J, with 18 bases between. Germline V gives CDR1 SGHTA, CDR2 FQGTGA. The CDR3 sequence is 15 residues long. The CDR3 is CASSRITGDRETQYF. The CDR3, as DNA: TGTGCCAGCAGCCGCATAACGGGGGATAGGGAGACCCAGTACTTC.

This clonotype was detected a few times. Lacking the conserved final phenylalanine or tryptophan, this CDR3 likely reflects a read error. The DNA is left out, because the CDR3 cannot be placed on it with certainty; the CDR3 is given as TCRdb lists it. This rearrangement joins TRBV5-5 to TRBJ1-2; the listed D gene, TRBD1, was not tested against the DNA. CDR1 is SGHKS and CDR2 is YYEKEE in the germline V gene (reference sequence). The CDR3 is made up of 14 amino acids, end residues included. This chain's CDR3 is CASSLGLGGQGPYI.

Many counts were recorded for this clonotype. The chain has TRBV12-3 or TRBV12-4 and TRBJ2-7, with D hard to call. The CDR3 consists of 12 residues. V was cut by 4 bases and J by 7 bases, with 11 bases left in between. The CDR3, as DNA: TGTGCCAGCAGTTCCGACGTGGGGGAGCAGTACTTC. Translation gives CASSSDVGEQYF.

This clonotype occurred a few times. CDR3 region: CAISEAGTEAFF. The CDR3 nucleotides are TGTGCCATCAGTGAGGCAGGCACTGAAGCTTTCTTT. This sequence joins TRBV10-3 and TRBJ1-1; D remains unclear. Germline values: CDR1 ENHRY, CDR2 SYGVKD. Trimming removed 2 bases at V and 4 bases at J, with 5 bases between. This CDR3 has 12 amino acids.

This clonotype occurred many times. The chain recombines TRBV28 with TRBJ2-1; 13 bases fit TRBD2. The CDR3 covers 18 residues. V was pared by 8 bases and J by 8 bases, with 18 bases of the junction left unmatched. Germline-derived CDR1 and CDR2 are MDHEN and SYDVKM. The CDR3 coding sequence is TGTGCCAGCTACTCGCCCGGGACTAGCGGGATGGATCTCCATGAGCAGTTCTTC. This gives the protein CASYSPGTSGMDLHEQFF.

This clonotype was seen at least ten times. The rearrangement joins TRBV10-3 to TRBJ1-1; D might be TRBD1 (6 bases). Germline-derived CDR1 and CDR2 are ENHRY and SYGVKD. Trimming shortened V by 3 bases and J by 10 bases, and 18 bases separated the two germline ends. CDR3 length: 14 amino acids. The CDR3 nucleotides are TGTGCCATCAGTGAACGGAACAGGGTTCCGGGAGCTTTCTTT. Encoded protein: CAISERNRVPGAFF.

This clonotype was observed many times. The chain employs TRBV6-1 and TRBJ1-5; the D is unclear. V gave up 5 bases and J gave up 6 bases, with 8 bases separating them. CDR3 length: 12 amino acids. CDR1 and CDR2 from the germline V gene are MNHNS and SASEGT. The CDR3 DNA is TGTGCCAGCAGTAAAAGGGTTCAGCCCCAGCATTTT. It is translated as CASSKRVQPQHF.

This clonotype was seen repeatedly, ten times or more. This chain connects TRBV28 to TRBJ2-1, with D possibly TRBD1 on 6 matching bases. The ends were cut back, 6 bases at V and 12 bases at J, with 18 bases in the middle. Germline V gives CDR1 MDHEN, CDR2 SYDVKM. CDR3 length: 13 amino acids. The CDR3 loop is CASRPYGQSGQFF. Here the CDR3 DNA reads TGTGCCAGCAGGCCCTACGGACAGTCTGGGCAGTTCTTC. Full variable domain (rest looked up from reference TRBV28 and TRBJ2-1): DVKVTQSSRYLVKRTGEKVFLECVQDMDHENMFWYRQDPGLGLRLIYFSYDVKMKEKGDIPEGYSVSREKKERFSLILESASTNQTSMYLCASRPYGQSGQFFGPGTRLTVL.

The chain recombines TRBV7-9 with TRBJ2-3; no definite D call. The CDR3 is 12 amino acids. The V and J ends lost 10 bases and 4 bases respectively, with 12 bases between them. Germline V gene data show CDR1 as SEHNR and CDR2 as FQNEAQ (reference sequence). The DNA of the CDR3 is TGTGCCACACGGACCAATCCAGATACGCAGTATTTT. This sequence encodes CATRTNPDTQYF.

This chain links TRBV19 with TRBJ2-1, with 10 nucleotides matching TRBD2. The CDR3 covers 15 residues. In germline, CDR1 is LNHDA, CDR2 SQIVND (reference sequence). Losses at the gene ends were 6 bases for V and 9 bases for J; bases not matched to a gene: 11. The CDR3 sequence: CASSPRPSGRAEQFF. Written as DNA, the CDR3 is TGTGCCAGTAGCCCCCGTCCTAGCGGGAGAGCTGAGCAGTTCTTC.

As to this clonotype: Since a much larger clone is just one base distant, this may be a read error. This chain connects TRBV2 to TRBJ2-1; 7 bases are a match to TRBD2. V shed 8 bases and J 10 bases; nucleotides not matched to a gene: 14. The CDR3 consists of 14 residues. In germline, CDR1 is SNHLY, CDR2 FYNNEI. The CDR3 coding sequence is TGTGCCAGCCGCGTCGGGGGGAAATCCTACGAGCAGTTCTTC. Amino acid sequence: CASRVGGKSYEQFF.

Many counts were recorded for this clonotype. The genes are TRBV28 and TRBJ2-3, with TRBD2 matching over 7 bases. The CDR3 consists of 17 residues. The J segment lost 4 bases and the V segment lost 5 bases, leaving 15 bases of the junction unmatched. Germline loops: CDR1 MDHEN, CDR2 SYDVKM. In DNA, the CDR3 is TGTGCCAGCAGTACGAATAGGGTTCTAGCGGACCCAGATACGCAGTATTTT. This codes for CASSTNRVLADPDTQYF.

On this clonotype: A much larger clone lies one base from this, so it may be a read error. Lacking the conserved final phenylalanine or tryptophan, this CDR3 likely reflects a read error. The chain has TRBV27 and TRBJ2-7; possible D gene TRBD1, 5 bases. The ends were cut back, 2 bases at V and 4 bases at J, with 9 bases in the middle. Per germline, CDR1 MNHEY and CDR2 SMNVEV (reference sequence). The CDR3 has 13 residues. The CDR3: CASSLNRLYEQYL. Here the CDR3 DNA reads TGTGCCAGCAGTTTAAACAGGCTATACGAGCAGTACCTC.

The chain has TRBV7-9 and TRBJ2-1; TRBD2 agrees at 7 bases. Per the germline V gene, CDR1 is SEHNR and CDR2 is FQNEAQ (reference sequence). CDR3 length: 15 amino acids. V trimming: 4 bases; J trimming: 4 bases; junction bases outside the gene matches: 7. CDR3 sequence: CASSSISGWYNEQFF. CDR3 sequence (DNA): TGTGCCAGCAGCTCCATTAGCGGGTGGTACAATGAGCAGTTCTTC.

The table lists this clonotype with many counts. This rearrangement joins TRBV27 to TRBJ1-5; D not certain. V dropped 5 bases and J dropped 0 bases, with 8 bases sitting between them. CDR1 and CDR2 (germline): MNHEY, SMNVEV (reference sequence). There are 14 residues in the CDR3. The CDR3: CASSPSYSNQPQHF. The CDR3 DNA is TGTGCCAGCAGTCCAAGTTATAGCAATCAGCCCCAGCATTTT.

The CDR3: CASSPSRLMNTEAFF. The DNA of the CDR3 is TGTGCCAGCTCACCAAGCAGGCTTATGAACACTGAAGCTTTCTTT. The chain recombines TRBV18 with TRBJ1-1, with unresolved D. There are 15 residues in the CDR3. Germline V lookup: CDR1 KGHSH, CDR2 LQKENI. The germline V and J ends were trimmed by 2 bases and 0 bases, with 10 bases remaining between them.

The V and J genes are TRBV24-1 and TRBJ2-1, with 9 nucleotides matching TRBD2. CDR1 KGHDR and CDR2 SFDVKD come from the germline V gene. V was pared by 4 bases and J by 4 bases, with 10 bases of the junction left unmatched. This CDR3 spans 17 amino acids. The CDR3 coding sequence is TGTGCCACCAGTGACCCTATTCTAGCGGGGCAATACAATGAGCAGTTCTTC. Amino acids: CATSDPILAGQYNEQFF.

The table lists this clonotype with a few counts. The J gene is TRBJ2-7, the V gene TRBV5-1, with TRBD1 as a possible D gene (6 bases). In germline, CDR1 is SGHRS, CDR2 YFSETQ. The ends were cut back, 0 bases at V and 0 bases at J, with 13 bases in the middle. CDR3 length: 16 amino acids. CDR3 DNA: TGCGCCAGCAGCTTGGTGGACAGAACCCTCTCCTACGAGCAGTACTTC. Its protein is CASSLVDRTLSYEQYF.

There are many counts of this clonotype. The CDR3 loop reads CASSLRQGGSSGYNEQFF. Written as DNA, the CDR3 is TGTGCCAGCAGCTTAAGGCAGGGCGGGAGCTCGGGCTACAATGAGCAGTTCTTC. This chain uses TRBV7-2 with TRBJ2-1; 7 bases are shared with TRBD2. This CDR3 comprises 18 residues. After removal of 2 bases from V and 3 bases from J, the junction contained 13 bases not matched to a gene. CDR1 and CDR2 (germline): SGHTA, FQGNSA. Complete variable domain (other parts from reference TRBV7-2 and TRBJ2-1): GAGVSQSPSNKVTEKGKDVELRCDPISGHTALYWYRQSLGQGLEFLIYFQGNSAPDKSGLPSDRFSAERTGGSVSTLTIQRTQQEDSAVYLCASSLRQGGSSGYNEQFFGPGTRLTVL.